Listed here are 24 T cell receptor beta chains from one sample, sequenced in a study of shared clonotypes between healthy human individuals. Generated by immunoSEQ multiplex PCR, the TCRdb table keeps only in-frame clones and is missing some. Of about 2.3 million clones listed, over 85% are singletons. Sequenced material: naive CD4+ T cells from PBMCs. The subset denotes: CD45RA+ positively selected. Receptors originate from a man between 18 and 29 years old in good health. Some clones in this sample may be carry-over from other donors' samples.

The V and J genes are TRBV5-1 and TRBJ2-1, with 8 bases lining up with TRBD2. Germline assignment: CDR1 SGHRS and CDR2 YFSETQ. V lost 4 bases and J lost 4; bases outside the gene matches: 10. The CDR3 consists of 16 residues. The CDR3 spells CASSSRVAGIYNEQFF. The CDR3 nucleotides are TGCGCCAGCAGCAGCCGGGTAGCGGGGATATACAATGAGCAGTTCTTC. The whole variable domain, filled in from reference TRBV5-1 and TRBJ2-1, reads KAGVTQTPRYLIKTRGQQVTLSCSPISGHRSVSWYQQTPGQGLQFLFEYFSETQRNKGNFPGRFSGRQFSNSRSEMNVSTLELGDSALYLCASSSRVAGIYNEQFFGPGTRLTVL.

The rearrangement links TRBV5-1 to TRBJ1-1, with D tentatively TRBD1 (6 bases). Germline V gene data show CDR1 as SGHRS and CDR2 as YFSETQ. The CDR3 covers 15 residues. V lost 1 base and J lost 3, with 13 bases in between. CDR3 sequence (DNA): TGCGCCAGCAGCTTGTGGGGGGGCTTTGACACTGAAGCTTTCTTT. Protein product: CASSLWGGFDTEAFF. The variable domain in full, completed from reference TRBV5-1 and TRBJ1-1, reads KAGVTQTPRYLIKTRGQQVTLSCSPISGHRSVSWYQQTPGQGLQFLFEYFSETQRNKGNFPGRFSGRQFSNSRSEMNVSTLELGDSALYLCASSLWGGFDTEAFFGQGTRLTVV.

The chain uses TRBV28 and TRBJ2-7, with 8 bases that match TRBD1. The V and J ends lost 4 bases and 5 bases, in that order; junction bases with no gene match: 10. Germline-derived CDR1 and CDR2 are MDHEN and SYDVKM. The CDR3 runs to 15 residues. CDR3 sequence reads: CASSWGQAGLDEQYF. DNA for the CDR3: TGTGCCAGCAGTTGGGGACAGGCGGGCTTGGACGAGCAGTACTTC.

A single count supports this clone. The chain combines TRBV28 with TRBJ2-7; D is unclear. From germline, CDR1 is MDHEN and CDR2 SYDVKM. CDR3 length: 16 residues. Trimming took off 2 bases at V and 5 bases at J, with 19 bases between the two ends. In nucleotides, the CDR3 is TGTGCCAGCAGTTTAAACCCCTTAGGTAGTTTCGACGAGCAGTACTTC. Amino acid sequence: CASSLNPLGSFDEQYF.

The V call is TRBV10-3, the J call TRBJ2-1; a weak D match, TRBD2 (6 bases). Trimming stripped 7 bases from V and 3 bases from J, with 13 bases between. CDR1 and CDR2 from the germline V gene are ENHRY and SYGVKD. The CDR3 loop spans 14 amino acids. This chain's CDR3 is CAIKSGAGYNEQFF. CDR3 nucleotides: TGTGCCATCAAGTCCGGAGCGGGCTACAATGAGCAGTTCTTC.

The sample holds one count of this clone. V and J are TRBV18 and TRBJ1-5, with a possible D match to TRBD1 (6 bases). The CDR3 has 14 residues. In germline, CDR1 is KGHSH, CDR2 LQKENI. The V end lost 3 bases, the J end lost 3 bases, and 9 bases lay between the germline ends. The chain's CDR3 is CASSPDSNNQPQHF. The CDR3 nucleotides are TGTGCCAGCTCACCGGACAGCAACAATCAGCCCCAGCATTTT.

The CDR3 bases are TGTGCCAGCAGCTTAGGTAGGGGGCTGATCACTGAAGCTTTCTTT. Protein sequence: CASSLGRGLITEAFF. The chain employs TRBV11-2 and TRBJ1-1; 7 bases are shared with TRBD1. The CDR3 covers 15 residues. V dropped 1 base and J dropped 4; count of bases not matched to a gene: 6. Germline V gene data show CDR1 as SGHAT and CDR2 as FQNNGV. Full variable domain (missing parts from reference TRBV11-2 and TRBJ1-1): EAGVAQSPRYKIIEKRQSVAFWCNPISGHATLYWYQQILGQGPKLLIQFQNNGVVDDSQLPKDRFSAERLKGVDSTLKIQPAKLEDSAVYLCASSLGRGLITEAFFGQGTRLTVV.

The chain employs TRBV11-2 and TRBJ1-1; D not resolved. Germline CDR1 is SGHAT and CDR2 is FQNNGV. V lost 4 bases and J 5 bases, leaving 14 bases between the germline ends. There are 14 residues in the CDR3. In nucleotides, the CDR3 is TGTGCCAGCAGCTCCGCGGCCCGCCCGACTGAAGCTTTCTTT. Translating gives CASSSAARPTEAFF. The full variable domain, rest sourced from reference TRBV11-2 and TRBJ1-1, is EAGVAQSPRYKIIEKRQSVAFWCNPISGHATLYWYQQILGQGPKLLIQFQNNGVVDDSQLPKDRFSAERLKGVDSTLKIQPAKLEDSAVYLCASSSAARPTEAFFGQGTRLTVV.

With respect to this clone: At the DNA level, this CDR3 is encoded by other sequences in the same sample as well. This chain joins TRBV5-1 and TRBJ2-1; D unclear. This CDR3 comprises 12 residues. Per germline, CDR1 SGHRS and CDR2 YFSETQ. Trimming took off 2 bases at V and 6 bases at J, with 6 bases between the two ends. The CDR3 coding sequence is TGCGCCAGCAGCTTTCCCAGCAATGAGCAGTTCTTC. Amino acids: CASSFPSNEQFF.

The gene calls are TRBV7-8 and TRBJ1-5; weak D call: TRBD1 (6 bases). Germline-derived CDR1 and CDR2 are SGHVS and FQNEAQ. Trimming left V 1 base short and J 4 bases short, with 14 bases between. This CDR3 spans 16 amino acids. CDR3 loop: CASSLGGGLKNQPQHF. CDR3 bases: TGTGCCAGCAGCTTAGGGGGGGGCTTAAAAAATCAGCCCCAGCATTTT.

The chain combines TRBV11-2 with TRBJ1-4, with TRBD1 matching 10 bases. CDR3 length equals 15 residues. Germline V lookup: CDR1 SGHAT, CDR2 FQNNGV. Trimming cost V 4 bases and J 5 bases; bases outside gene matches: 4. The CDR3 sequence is CASSYLTGGNEKLFF. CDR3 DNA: TGTGCCAGCAGCTACCTGACAGGGGGCAATGAAAAACTGTTTTTT.

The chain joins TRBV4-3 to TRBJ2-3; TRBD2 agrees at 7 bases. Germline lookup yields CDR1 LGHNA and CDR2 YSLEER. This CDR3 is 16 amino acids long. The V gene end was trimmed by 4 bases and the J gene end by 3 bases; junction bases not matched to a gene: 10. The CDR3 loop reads CASSPTEAGETDTQYF. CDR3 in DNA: TGCGCCAGCAGCCCCACCGAGGCGGGAGAGACAGATACGCAGTATTTT.

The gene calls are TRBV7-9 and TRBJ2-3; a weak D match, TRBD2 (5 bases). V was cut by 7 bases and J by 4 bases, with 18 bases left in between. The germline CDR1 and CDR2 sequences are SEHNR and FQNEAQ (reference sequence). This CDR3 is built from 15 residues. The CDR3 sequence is CASMTARRIADTQYF. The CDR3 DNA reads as TGTGCCAGCATGACGGCTCGGAGGATTGCAGATACGCAGTATTTT.

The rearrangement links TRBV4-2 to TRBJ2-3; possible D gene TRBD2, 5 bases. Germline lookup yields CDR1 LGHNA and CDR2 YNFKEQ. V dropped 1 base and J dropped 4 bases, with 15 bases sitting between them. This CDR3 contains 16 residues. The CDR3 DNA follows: TGTGCCAGCAGCCAAGTCCTCGGGAACGGGGCAGATACGCAGTATTTT. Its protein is CASSQVLGNGADTQYF.

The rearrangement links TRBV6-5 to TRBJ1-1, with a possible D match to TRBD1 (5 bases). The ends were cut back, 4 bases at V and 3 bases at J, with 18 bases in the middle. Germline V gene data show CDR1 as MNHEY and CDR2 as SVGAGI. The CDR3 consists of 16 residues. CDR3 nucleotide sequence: TGTGCCAGCAGTTGGGACCTGATGCGCCGGGACACTGAAGCTTTCTTT. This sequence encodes CASSWDLMRRDTEAFF.

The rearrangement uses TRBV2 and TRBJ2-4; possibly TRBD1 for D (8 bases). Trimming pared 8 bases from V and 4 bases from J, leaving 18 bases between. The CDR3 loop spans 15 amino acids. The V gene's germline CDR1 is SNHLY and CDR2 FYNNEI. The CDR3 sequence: CASQNGQGLKNIQYF. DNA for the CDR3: TGTGCCAGCCAGAATGGACAGGGACTAAAAAACATTCAGTACTTC.

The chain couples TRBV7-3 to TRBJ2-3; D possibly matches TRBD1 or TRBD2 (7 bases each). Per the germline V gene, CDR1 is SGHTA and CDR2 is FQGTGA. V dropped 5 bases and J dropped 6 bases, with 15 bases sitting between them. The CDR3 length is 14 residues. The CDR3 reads CASSDYRGGDTQYF. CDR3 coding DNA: TGTGCCAGCAGCGACTACAGGGGAGGGGATACGCAGTATTTT.

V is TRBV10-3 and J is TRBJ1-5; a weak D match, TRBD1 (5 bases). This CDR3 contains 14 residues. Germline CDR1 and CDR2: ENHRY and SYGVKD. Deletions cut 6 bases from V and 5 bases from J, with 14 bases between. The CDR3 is CAIRGGTGDQPQHF. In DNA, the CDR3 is TGTGCCATCAGGGGGGGGACCGGGGATCAGCCCCAGCATTTT.

CDR3 bases: TGCAGCGTTGAAAGAGCGGGGTTAGATACGCAGTATTTT. The encoded protein is CSVERAGLDTQYF. The V gene is TRBV29-1, the J gene TRBJ2-3; 7 nucleotides line up with TRBD2. V dropped 2 bases and J dropped 5; count of bases not matched to a gene: 4. This CDR3 has 13 residues. Germline V CDR1 and CDR2: SQVTM, ANQGSEA.

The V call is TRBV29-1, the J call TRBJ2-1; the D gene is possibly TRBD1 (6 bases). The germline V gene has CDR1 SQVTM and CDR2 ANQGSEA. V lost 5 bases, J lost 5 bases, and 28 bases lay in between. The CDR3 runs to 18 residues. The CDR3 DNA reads TGCAGCGTTATCCTAGGTTTGTCCGTGAGGACAGCGAACAATGAGCAGTTCTTC. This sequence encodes CSVILGLSVRTANNEQFF.

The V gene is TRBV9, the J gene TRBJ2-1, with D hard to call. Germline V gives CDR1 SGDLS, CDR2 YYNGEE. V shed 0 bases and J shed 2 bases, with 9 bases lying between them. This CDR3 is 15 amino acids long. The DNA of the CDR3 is TGTGCCAGCAGCGTAGGGGCCGCCCCCTACAATGAGCAGTTCTTC. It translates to CASSVGAAPYNEQFF.

CDR3 sequence: CASSLGTSSTDTQYF. As DNA, the CDR3 is TGTGCCAGCTCACTTGGGACCTCTAGCACAGATACGCAGTATTTT. The chain links TRBV18 to TRBJ2-3; D is possibly TRBD1 or TRBD2 (5 bases each). V gave up 4 bases and J gave up 0 bases, with 11 bases separating them. The CDR3 has 15 residues. The germline gives CDR1 KGHSH, CDR2 LQKENI.

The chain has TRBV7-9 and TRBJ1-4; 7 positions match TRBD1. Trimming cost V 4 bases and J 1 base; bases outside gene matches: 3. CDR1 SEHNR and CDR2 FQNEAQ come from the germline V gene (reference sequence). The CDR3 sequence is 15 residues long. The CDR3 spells CASSYRQGTNEKLFF. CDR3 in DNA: TGTGCCAGCAGCTACCGACAGGGAACTAATGAAAAACTGTTTTTT.

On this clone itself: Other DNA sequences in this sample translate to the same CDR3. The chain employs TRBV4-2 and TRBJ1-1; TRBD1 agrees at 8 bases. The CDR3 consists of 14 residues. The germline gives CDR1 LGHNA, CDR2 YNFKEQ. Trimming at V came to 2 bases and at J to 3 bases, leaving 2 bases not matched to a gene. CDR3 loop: CASSQPTGDTEAFF. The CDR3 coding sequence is TGTGCCAGCAGCCAACCGACAGGGGACACTGAAGCTTTCTTT.